This TCR beta chain was profiled in a study of blood T cell repertoires in COVID-19. Overall study: The samples span acute and convalescent COVID-19 from the United States, Italy and Spain. T cells, B-cell-depleted T cells, or PBMCs supplied cDNA or gDNA.

V lost 7 bases to trimming and J lost 2 bases; unmatched junction nucleotides: 12. CDR1 is SGDLS, CDR2 YYNGEE, per germline. CDR3 length: 16 residues. Authors' processing steps: From reference gene primer amplification, estimates of nucleated cell counts were derived. Measured with immunoSEQ multiplex PCR; TCRdb has only the in-frame clones, and not every one. The V and J calls and clone size are taken from that table; D and trimming were inferred from the DNA. The sample has about 170,000 clones; approximately 84% are singletons. This clonotype originated in a woman over 75 with COVID-19, enrolled during active disease. The chain combines TRBV9 with TRBJ2-3; TRBD2 matches 8 bases. Sequenced sample: peripheral blood. The CDR3 region has the DNA TGTGCCAGCTCCCGACTGAGCGGGGGAACCACAGATACGCAGTATTTT. Its protein product is CASSRLSGGTTDTQYF.